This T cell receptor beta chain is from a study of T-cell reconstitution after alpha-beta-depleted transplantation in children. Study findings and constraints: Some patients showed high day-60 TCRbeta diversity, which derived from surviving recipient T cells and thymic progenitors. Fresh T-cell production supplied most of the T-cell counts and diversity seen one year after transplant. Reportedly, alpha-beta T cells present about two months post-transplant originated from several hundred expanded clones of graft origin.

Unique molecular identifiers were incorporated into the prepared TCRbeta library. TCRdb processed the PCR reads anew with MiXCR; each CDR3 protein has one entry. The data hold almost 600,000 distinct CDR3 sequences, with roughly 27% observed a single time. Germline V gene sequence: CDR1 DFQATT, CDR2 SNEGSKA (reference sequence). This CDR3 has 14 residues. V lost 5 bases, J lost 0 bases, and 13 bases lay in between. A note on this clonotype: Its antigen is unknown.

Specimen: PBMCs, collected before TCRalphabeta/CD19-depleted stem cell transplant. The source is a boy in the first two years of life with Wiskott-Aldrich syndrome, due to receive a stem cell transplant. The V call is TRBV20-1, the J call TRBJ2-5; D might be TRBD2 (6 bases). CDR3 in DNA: TGCAGTGCTGGGGGACTGCGGTACCAAGAGACCCAGTACTTC. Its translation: CSAGGLRYQETQYF.